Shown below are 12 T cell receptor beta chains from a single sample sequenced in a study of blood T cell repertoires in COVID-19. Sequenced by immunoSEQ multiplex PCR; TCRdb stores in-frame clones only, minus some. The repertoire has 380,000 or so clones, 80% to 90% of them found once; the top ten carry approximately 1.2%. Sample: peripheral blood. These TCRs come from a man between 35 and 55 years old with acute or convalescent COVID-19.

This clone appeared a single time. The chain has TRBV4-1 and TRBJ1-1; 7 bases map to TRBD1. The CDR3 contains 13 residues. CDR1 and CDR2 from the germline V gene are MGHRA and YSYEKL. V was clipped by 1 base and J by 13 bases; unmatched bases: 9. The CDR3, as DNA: TGCGCCAGCAGCCAAGGGCAGGGGGAAAGGGGTTTCTTT. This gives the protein CASSQGQGERGFF.

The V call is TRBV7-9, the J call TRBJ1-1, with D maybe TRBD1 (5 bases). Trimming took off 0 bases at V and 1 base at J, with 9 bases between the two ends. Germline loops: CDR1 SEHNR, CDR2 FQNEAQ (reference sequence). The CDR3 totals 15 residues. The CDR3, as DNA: TGTGCCAGCAGCTTAGCTAACACAGGGAACACTGAAGCTTTCTTT. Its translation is CASSLANTGNTEAFF.

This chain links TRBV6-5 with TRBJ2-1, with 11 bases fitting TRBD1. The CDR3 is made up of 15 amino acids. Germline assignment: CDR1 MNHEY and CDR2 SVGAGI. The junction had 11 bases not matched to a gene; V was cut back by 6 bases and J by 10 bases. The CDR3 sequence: CASSSGTGGAEEQFF. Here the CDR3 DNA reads TGTGCCAGCAGCTCCGGGACAGGGGGTGCTGAGGAGCAGTTCTTC.

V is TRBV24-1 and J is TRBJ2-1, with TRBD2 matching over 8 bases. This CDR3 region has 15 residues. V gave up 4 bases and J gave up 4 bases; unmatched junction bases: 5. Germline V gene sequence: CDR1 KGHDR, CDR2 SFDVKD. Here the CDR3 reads CATSEGGGRYNEQFF. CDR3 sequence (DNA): TGTGCCACCAGTGAAGGCGGGGGGAGGTACAATGAGCAGTTCTTC.

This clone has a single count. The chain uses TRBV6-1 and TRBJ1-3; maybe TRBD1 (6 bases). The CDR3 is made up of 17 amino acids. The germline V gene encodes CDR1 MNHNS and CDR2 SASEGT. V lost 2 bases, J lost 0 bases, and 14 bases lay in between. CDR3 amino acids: CASSENRQATSGNTIYF. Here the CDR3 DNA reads TGTGCCAGCAGTGAAAACCGACAGGCCACCTCTGGAAACACCATATATTTT.

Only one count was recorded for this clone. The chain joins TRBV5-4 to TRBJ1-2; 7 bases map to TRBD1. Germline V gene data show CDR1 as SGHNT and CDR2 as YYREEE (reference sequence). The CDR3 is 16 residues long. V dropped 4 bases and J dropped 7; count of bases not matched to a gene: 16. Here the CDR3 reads CASSPTGEVILSGYTF. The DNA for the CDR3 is TGTGCCAGCAGCCCCACAGGGGAAGTAATTTTAAGTGGCTACACCTTC.

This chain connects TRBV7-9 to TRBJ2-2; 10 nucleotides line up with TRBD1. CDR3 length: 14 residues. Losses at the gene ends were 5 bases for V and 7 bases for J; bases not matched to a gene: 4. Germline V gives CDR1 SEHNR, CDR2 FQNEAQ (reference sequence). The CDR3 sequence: CASSPRDRGGELFF. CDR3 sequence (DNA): TGTGCCAGCAGCCCCCGGGACAGGGGCGGGGAGCTGTTTTTT. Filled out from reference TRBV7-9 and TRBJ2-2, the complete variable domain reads DTGVSQNPRHKITKRGQNVTFRCDPISEHNRLYWYRQTLGQGPEFLTYFQNEAQLEKSRLLSDRFSAERPKGSFSTLEIQRTEQGDSAMYLCASSPRDRGGELFFGEGSRLTVL.

CDR3 sequence: CASSPAGNEQFF. CDR3 bases: TGTGCCAGCAGTCCCGCCGGGAATGAGCAGTTCTTC. The V and J genes are TRBV25-1 and TRBJ2-1; D is unresolved. Per the germline V gene, CDR1 is MGHDK and CDR2 is SYGVNS. The CDR3 is 12 amino acids. V was cut by 5 bases and J by 7 bases, with 9 bases left in between. The whole variable domain, remainder taken from reference TRBV25-1 and TRBJ2-1, is EADIYQTPRYLVIGTGKKITLECSQTMGHDKMYWYQQDPGMELHLIHYSYGVNSTEKGDLSSESTVSRIRTEHFPLTLESARPSHTSQYLCASSPAGNEQFFGPGTRLTVL.

CDR3 amino acids: CASSPLIDTEAFF. In DNA, the CDR3 is TGTGCCAGCAGCCCCTTAATAGACACTGAAGCTTTCTTT. The genes are TRBV5-5 and TRBJ1-1; no reliable D call. There are 13 residues in the CDR3. Trimming pared 4 bases from V and 3 bases from J, leaving 10 bases between. CDR1 and CDR2 (germline): SGHKS, YYEKEE (reference sequence).

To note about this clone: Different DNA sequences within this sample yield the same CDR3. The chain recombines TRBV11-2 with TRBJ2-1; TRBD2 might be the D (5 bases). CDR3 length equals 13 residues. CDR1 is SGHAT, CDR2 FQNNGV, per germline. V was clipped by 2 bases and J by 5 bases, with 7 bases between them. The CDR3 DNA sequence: TGTGCCAGCAGCTTATCGGGAAACAATGAGCAGTTCTTC. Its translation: CASSLSGNNEQFF.

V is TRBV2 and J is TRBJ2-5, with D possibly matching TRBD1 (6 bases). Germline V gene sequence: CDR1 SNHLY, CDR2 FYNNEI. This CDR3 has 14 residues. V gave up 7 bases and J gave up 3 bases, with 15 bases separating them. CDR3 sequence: CASMVRTEKETQYF. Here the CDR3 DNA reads TGTGCCAGCATGGTCAGGACAGAGAAAGAGACCCAGTACTTC.

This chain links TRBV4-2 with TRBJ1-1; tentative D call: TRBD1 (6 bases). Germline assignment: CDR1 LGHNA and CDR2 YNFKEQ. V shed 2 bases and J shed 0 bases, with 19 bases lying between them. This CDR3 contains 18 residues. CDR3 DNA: TGTGCCAGCAGCCAAACTCAAGGGGGGGGGCGCCTGAACACTGAAGCTTTCTTT. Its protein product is CASSQTQGGGRLNTEAFF.